This section outlines one T cell receptor (beta chain) sequence together with its context. This sample stems from a study of blood T cells in healthy people across ages. Then a second PCR, running roughly 7 to 11 cycles, was carried out with a sample-barcoded 5' primer and a J-beta primer mix. Each cDNA molecule carried a tag from a template-switch adaptor that contained 12 random nucleotides. TCRdb processed the 5' RACE reads anew with MiXCR; each CDR3 protein has one entry. Here the sample spans hundreds of thousands of distinct CDR3 sequences, 45% to 70% being singletons. Germline V gene sequence: CDR1 SNHLY, CDR2 FYNNEI. This CDR3 is built from 17 residues. The V and J ends lost 0 bases and 6 bases, in that order; junction bases with no gene match: 7. Every participating donor contributed approximately 9.5 milliliters of peripheral blood through a draw. Total RNA was extracted at no less than 5.5 micrograms per sample.

The sample taken for sequencing was blood. The TCR comes from a man aged 35 to 55 in good health. V is TRBV2 and J is TRBJ1-6; TRBD1 aligns across 8 bases. CDR3 coding DNA: TGTGCCAGCAGTGAAGCAGCTCGGGACAGGAGTAATTCACCCCTCCACTTT. Its translation is CASSEAARDRSNSPLHF.